The clone carrying this T cell receptor (beta chain) occurred a few times. Its antigen is not identified. The TCRbeta library was prepared with unique molecular identifiers. TCRdb processed the PCR reads anew with MiXCR; each CDR3 protein has one entry. The data hold hundreds of thousands of distinct CDR3 sequences, with roughly 17% observed a single time. Germline-derived CDR1 and CDR2 are GTSNPN and SVGIG (reference sequence). V shed 6 bases and J shed 6 bases, with 8 bases lying between them. The CDR3 consists of 11 residues. This sample is drawn from a study of T-cell reconstitution after alpha-beta-depleted transplantation in children. Study-wide results and caveats: Most T-cell counts and diversity one year after the transplant came from T cells that were newly produced. Several hundred expanded graft clones reportedly supplied alpha-beta T cells about two months after transplant.

The clonotype originates from a male patient aged 2 to 10 who had a stem cell transplant for acute lymphoblastic leukemia, so the T cells may come from the graft donor. This rearrangement joins TRBV30 to TRBJ2-2, with D possibly TRBD1 on 5 matching bases. Source: PBMCs, mostly from graft donor cells, taken 360 days after TCRalphabeta/CD19-depleted stem cell transplant. The CDR3 loop is CACDSSGELFF. CDR3 nucleotides: TGTGCCTGTGACAGCTCCGGGGAGCTGTTTTTT.